This T cell receptor (beta chain) emerged from a study of blood T cells in healthy people across ages. Broader study findings: Naive and antigen-experienced cells could not be conclusively compared, given unsorted PBMCs.

A note on this clonotype: No antigen is known for it.

The germline V gene encodes CDR1 SGHTA and CDR2 FQGNSA. The CDR3 contains 14 residues. The V gene lost 5 bases and the J gene lost 3 bases, with 14 bases spanning the gap. With a J-beta primer mix and a sample-barcoded 5' primer, a second PCR ran about 7 to 12 cycles. Every cDNA molecule carried a tag from a template-switch adaptor bearing 12 random nucleotides. From the 5' RACE reads, TCRdb called clonotypes with MiXCR, one entry per CDR3 protein. The table lists 1.5 million or so distinct CDR3 sequences, 42% of them singletons. Each sample gave at least 6.5 million isolated PBMCs. The specimen was blood. This TCR came from a woman aged 18-29 years in good health. The rearrangement links TRBV7-2 to TRBJ2-7; D is perhaps TRBD1 or TRBD2 (5 bases each). The CDR3 is CASSPSGLFYEQYF. CDR3 nucleotide sequence: TGTGCCAGCAGCCCCTCGGGGCTATTCTACGAGCAGTACTTC.